Below, one T cell receptor (beta chain) is given with its context. This sample is part of a study of OX40 agonist ivuxolimab in advanced cancers. Study in general: Partial responses occurred in three patients (one hepatocellular carcinoma, two cutaneous melanoma).

This table comes from immunoSEQ multiplex PCR, and its TCRdb copy is limited to in-frame clones, with some not included. Among more than 55,000 clones listed, approximately 92% were seen once. This TCR was sampled from an adult with an advanced solid tumor such as melanoma, head and neck, liver or kidney cancer. The sample was CD4+ or CD8+ T cells sorted from blood, taken in a trial of the OX40 agonist ivuxolimab.

The CDR3 loop reads CASSTGGSMGTFF. CDR3 coding DNA: TGTGCCAGCAGTACAGGGGGCTCCATGGGGACTTTCTTT. This rearrangement joins TRBV2 to TRBJ1-1; 9 positions agree with TRBD1. With V trimmed by 5 bases and J by 12 bases, 10 bases remained unmatched. Germline V gene sequence: CDR1 SNHLY, CDR2 FYNNEI. The CDR3 contains 13 residues.